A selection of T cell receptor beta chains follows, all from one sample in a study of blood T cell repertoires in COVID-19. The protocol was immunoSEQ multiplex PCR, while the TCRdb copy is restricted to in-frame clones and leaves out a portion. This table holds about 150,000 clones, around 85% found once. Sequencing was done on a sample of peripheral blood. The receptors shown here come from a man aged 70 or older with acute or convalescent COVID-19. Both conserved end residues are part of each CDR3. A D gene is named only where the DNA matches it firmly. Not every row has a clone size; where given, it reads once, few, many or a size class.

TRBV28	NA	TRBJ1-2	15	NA	TGTGCCAGCAGTTCTGTTGGGGAGGGGATGAATGGCTACACCTTC	CASSSVGEGMNGYTF
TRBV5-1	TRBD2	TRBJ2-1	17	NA	TGCGCCAGCAGTCCTGGTCTCCTAGCGGGAGGGTCCAATGAGCAGTTCTTC	CASSPGLLAGGSNEQFF
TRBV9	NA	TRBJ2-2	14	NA	TGTGCCAGCAGCGCGCCAGCGAACACCGGGGAGCTGTTTTTT	CASSAPANTGELFF
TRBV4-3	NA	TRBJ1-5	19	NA	TGCGCCAGCAGCCGAAGAGGGCAGGGGAAGAAAGCGCCCCCCCAGCCCCAGCATTTT	CASSRRGQGKKAPPQPQHF
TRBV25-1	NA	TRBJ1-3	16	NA	TGTGCCAGCAGTGAATTGACAGGTGGGGTCGGAAACACCATATATTTT	CASSELTGGVGNTIYF
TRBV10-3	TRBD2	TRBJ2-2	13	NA	TGTGCCTCGGGGGGAGCGGGCACCGGGGAGCTGTTTTTT	CASGGAGTGELFF
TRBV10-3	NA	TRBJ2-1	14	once	TGTGCCATCAGCTATACGACTAGCTACAATGAGCAGTTCTTC	CAISYTTSYNEQFF
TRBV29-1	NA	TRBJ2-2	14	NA	TGCAGCGTTGATCGGGGGATCGACACCGGGGAGCTGTTTTTT	CSVDRGIDTGELFF
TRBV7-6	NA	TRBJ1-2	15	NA	TGTGCCAGCAGCTTAGCTGGGGGCGCGTTCTATGGCTACACCTTC	CASSLAGGAFYGYTF
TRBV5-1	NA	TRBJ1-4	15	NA	TGCGCCAGCAGCCCCCGAGGGACTAATAATGAAAAACTGTTTTTT	CASSPRGTNNEKLFF
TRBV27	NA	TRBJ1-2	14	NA	TGTGCCAGCAGTTTACGCGGGGGGATCTATGGCTACACCTTC	CASSLRGGIYGYTF
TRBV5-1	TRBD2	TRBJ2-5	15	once	TGCGCCAGCAGCTCAATTAGCGGGAGTGAGGAGACCCAGTACTTC	CASSSISGSEETQYF
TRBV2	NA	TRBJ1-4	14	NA	TGTGCCAGCACCTTGGACAGATCTAATGAAAAACTGTTTTTT	CASTLDRSNEKLFF
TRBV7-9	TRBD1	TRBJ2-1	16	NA	TGTGCCAGCAGCTTAGCCGACAGGGGGCCATACAATGAGCAGTTCTTC	CASSLADRGPYNEQFF
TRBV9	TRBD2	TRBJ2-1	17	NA	TGTGCCAGCAGCGTAGAATTCGGGACTAGCGGGTACAATGAGCAGTTCTTC	CASSVEFGTSGYNEQFF
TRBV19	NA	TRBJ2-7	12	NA	TGTGCCAGTGGAAAACAGGGTCGCGAGCAGTACTTC	CASGKQGREQYF
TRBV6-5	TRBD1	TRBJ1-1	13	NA	TGTGCCAGCACTCTGACAGGGGGCACTGAAGCTTTCTTT	CASTLTGGTEAFF
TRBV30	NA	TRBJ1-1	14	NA	TGTGCCTGGAGTGCCCTCCCAGGGGACACTGAAGCTTTCTTT	CAWSALPGDTEAFF
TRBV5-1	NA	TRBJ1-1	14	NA	TGCGCCAGCACCCCCGGAGGGAGTTGGACTGAAGCTTTCTTT	CASTPGGSWTEAFF
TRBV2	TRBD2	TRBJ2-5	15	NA	TGTGCCAGCAGTGAAACGCGGGAGTGGAGGAAGACCCAGTACTTC	CASSETREWRKTQYF
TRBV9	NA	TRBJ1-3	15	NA	TGTGCCAGCAGCCAGAGGGCAACATCTGGAAACACCATATATTTT	CASSQRATSGNTIYF
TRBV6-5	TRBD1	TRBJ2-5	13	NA	TGTGCCAGTAACAGGGGGCAGGGAGAGACCCAGTACTTC	CASNRGQGETQYF
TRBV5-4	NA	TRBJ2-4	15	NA	TGTGCCAGCAGCGAGGGACTTCCCCGGGGAAACATTCAGTACTTC	CASSEGLPRGNIQYF
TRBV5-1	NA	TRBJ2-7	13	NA	TGCGCCAGCAGCTTGGTCGGGGGGCAAGAGCAGTACTTC	CASSLVGGQEQYF
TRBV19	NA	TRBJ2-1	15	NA	TGTGCCAGTAGTTATCAGGGATCCTACTACAATGAGCAGTTCTTC	CASSYQGSYYNEQFF
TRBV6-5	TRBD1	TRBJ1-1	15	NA	TGTGCCAGCAGTAAGCGACAGGGAGGTAACACTGAAGCTTTCTTT	CASSKRQGGNTEAFF
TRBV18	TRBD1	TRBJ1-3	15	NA	TGTGCCAGCTCACCACTGGACAGGGGTGGAAACACCATATATTTT	CASSPLDRGGNTIYF
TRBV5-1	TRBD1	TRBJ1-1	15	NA	TGCGCCAGCAAAATTCCGGGACAGGGGAACACTGAAGCTTTCTTT	CASKIPGQGNTEAFF
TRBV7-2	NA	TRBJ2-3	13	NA	TGTGCCAGCAGCTCGAATCAGGCGGGTACGCAGTATTTT	CASSSNQAGTQYF
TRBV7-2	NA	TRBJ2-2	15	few	TGTGCCAGCAGAGGGGGGGCGTCGGGCACCGGGGAGCTGTTTTTT	CASRGGASGTGELFF
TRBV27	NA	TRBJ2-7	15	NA	TGTGCCAGCAGTTTATCGAGAGCGGGCACCTACGAGCAGTACTTC	CASSLSRAGTYEQYF
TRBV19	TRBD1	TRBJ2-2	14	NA	TGTGCCAGTAGTACCCGACAGGGCGGCGGGGAGCTGTTTTTT	CASSTRQGGGELFF
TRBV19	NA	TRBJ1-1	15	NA	TGTGCCAGTAAACCACTTACCATACAGGACACTGAAGCTTTCTTT	CASKPLTIQDTEAFF
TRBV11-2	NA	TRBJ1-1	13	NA	TGTGCCAGCAGCTTAGTAGCCCGGACTGAAGCTTTCTTT	CASSLVARTEAFF
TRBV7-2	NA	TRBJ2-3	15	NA	TGTGCCAGCAGCTTATTCAGGACTCCTGGGGATACGCAGTATTTT	CASSLFRTPGDTQYF
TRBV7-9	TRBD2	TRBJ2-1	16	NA	TGTGCCAGCAGCGCAACGTCAGCGGGAGAAAGGTATGAGCAGTTCTTC	CASSATSAGERYEQFF
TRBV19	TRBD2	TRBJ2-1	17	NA	TGTGCCAGTAAGATGACTAGCGGGAGAGCTAGACACAATGAGCAGTTCTTC	CASKMTSGRARHNEQFF
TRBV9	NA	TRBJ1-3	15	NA	TGTGCCAGCAGCGTAGTAGCCGACTCTGGAAACACCATATATTTT	CASSVVADSGNTIYF
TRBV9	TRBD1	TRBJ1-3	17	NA	TGTGCCAGCAGCTTCCGGGACAGACAAAACTCTGGAAACACCATATATTTT	CASSFRDRQNSGNTIYF
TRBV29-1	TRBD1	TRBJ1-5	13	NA	TGCAGCGTCGGACAGGCTAGCAATCAGCCCCAGCATTTT	CSVGQASNQPQHF
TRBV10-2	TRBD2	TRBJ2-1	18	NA	TGCGCCAGCAGTGAGGGTCGGAGTAGCGGGGCTACTAGGAATGAGCAGTTCTTC	CASSEGRSSGATRNEQFF
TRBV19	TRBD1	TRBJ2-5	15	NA	TGTGCCAGTAGTACCGGGACAGGGGGCCAAGAGACCCAGTACTTC	CASSTGTGGQETQYF
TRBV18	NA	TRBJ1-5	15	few	TGTGCCAGCTCGAGTGGGGGCCGGAGCAATCAGCCCCAGCATTTT	CASSSGGRSNQPQHF
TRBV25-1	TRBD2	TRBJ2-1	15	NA	TGTGCCAGCAGGCCGCCGGGACTAGAGTACAATGAGCAGTTCTTC	CASRPPGLEYNEQFF
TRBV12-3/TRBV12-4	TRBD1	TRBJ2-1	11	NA	TGTGCCAGCACTCTGAGGGGGCGGCAGTTCTTC	CASTLRGRQFF
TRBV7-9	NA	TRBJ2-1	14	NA	TGTGCCAGCAGCTTAGGACAGGTCTACAATGAGCAGTTCTTC	CASSLGQVYNEQFF
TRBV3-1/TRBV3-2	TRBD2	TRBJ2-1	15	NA	TGTGCCAGCAGCCATATTACTAGCGGCTACAATGAGCAGTTCTTC	CASSHITSGYNEQFF
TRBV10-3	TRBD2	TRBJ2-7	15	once	TGTGCCATCAGGGAGACTAGCGGGGGGTCCTACGAGCAGTACTTC	CAIRETSGGSYEQYF
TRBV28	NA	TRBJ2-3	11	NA	TGTGCCAGCGACGAGGAGGGTACGCAGTATTTT	CASDEEGTQYF
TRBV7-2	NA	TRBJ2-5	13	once	TGTGCCAGCAGCCCGGGGATGGGGTCCGCCCAGTACTTC	CASSPGMGSAQYF
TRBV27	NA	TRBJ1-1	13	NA	TGTGCCAGCAGTTTAGCCAGGGGCACTGAAGCTTTCTTT	CASSLARGTEAFF
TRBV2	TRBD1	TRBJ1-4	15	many	TGTGCCAGCAGTAAGACAGGGACAACTAATGAAAAACTGTTTTTT	CASSKTGTTNEKLFF
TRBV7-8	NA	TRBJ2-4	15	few	TGTGCCAGCAGCTTACGCACTACTGGGGCCAACATTCAGTACTTC	CASSLRTTGANIQYF